This TCR beta chain was captured in a study of cytomegalovirus exposure and HLA in healthy donors. Study details: It was reported in a later analysis that the 120 validation repertoires used the same platform as the approximately 670 first-cohort repertoires.

The donors were members of the roughly 120-subject validation cohort (separate from the approximately 670-subject first cohort). In the case of this clone: Its cognate antigen is unknown. The sample contains more than one DNA sequence encoding this CDR3.

Only in-frame clones appear in the TCRdb table, and some are missing; sequencing was by immunoSEQ multiplex PCR. The sample yields 200,000 to 250,000 clones, 80% to 85% seen once. Study-wide findings and caveats: A later analysis found first-cohort TCR clusters tended to co-occur in the 90 to 150 validation repertoires. With high specificity and sensitivity, the classifier reportedly diagnosed cytomegalovirus status.

The receptor comes from a young woman in good health and CMV-seropositive. Sequencing was done on a sample of PBMCs.

CDR3 amino acids: CASSFRANYGYTF. Written as DNA, the CDR3 is TGTGCCAGCAGTTTTCGGGCTAACTATGGCTACACCTTC. The chain recombines TRBV28 with TRBJ1-2, with unresolved D. V was shortened by 3 bases and J by 0 bases, with 5 bases between the two germline ends. The germline gives CDR1 MDHEN, CDR2 SYDVKM. The CDR3 runs to 13 residues.